This record concerns one T cell receptor (beta chain) sequence. Its target is unknown. One entry per CDR3 protein, called by TCRdb with MiXCR from the 5' RACE reads. Among 210,000 or so distinct CDR3 sequences listed, about a sixth were seen once. CDR1 and CDR2 (germline): MNHEY, SMNVEV (reference sequence). The CDR3 has 16 residues. The V segment lost 5 bases and the J segment 5 bases; nucleotides outside the gene matches: 6. The source of the sample is a study of identical twins. Overall study findings and caveats: Memory repertoires showed no such pattern, whereas abundant cord blood beta clonotypes carried fewer insertions.

The sample also formed part of further work on T cells expressing NK-cell markers. That publication notes: Repertoires of TCR beta were obtained from T cells sorted as CD3+CD56+NKG2C+, CD3+CD56+NKG2C- and CD3+CD56-NKG2C+.

Sequencing was performed on CD8+ T cells sorted from blood. This rearrangement joins TRBV27 to TRBJ2-5, with 15 bases matching TRBD2. The sequence was collected from a woman aged 18-29 years in good health. The CDR3 reads CASSPGLAGGFETQYF. CDR3 bases: TGTGCCAGCAGTCCGGGACTAGCGGGAGGCTTTGAGACCCAGTACTTC.